Shown below are 14 T cell receptor beta chains from a single sample sequenced in a study of blood T cells in healthy people across ages. A J-beta primer mix and a sample-barcoded 5' primer were used in a second PCR of roughly 6 to 11 cycles. Via MiXCR, TCRdb re-called the 5' RACE reads, giving one row per CDR3 protein. The sample consists of 720,000 or so distinct CDR3 sequences, around two fifths of them appearing once. Sequencing used blood. These receptors all stem from a man at least 80 years old in good health.

This clonotype has a handful of counts. J is TRBJ1-2 and V is TRBV21-1; no DNA check was done on the table's D call, TRBD1. TRBV21-1 is a recognized pseudogene. This CDR3 has 12 residues. CDR3 protein: CASYRGQRGYTF. DNA of the CDR3: TGTGCCAGCTACCGGGGGCAACGGGGCTACACCTTC.

This chain connects TRBV7-2 to TRBJ1-1; D is unresolved. Germline loops: CDR1 SGHTA, CDR2 FQGNSA. The CDR3 is made up of 13 amino acids. V lost 5 bases and J 4 bases, leaving 11 bases between the germline ends. The CDR3: CASSPRPTTEAFF. The CDR3, as DNA: TGTGCCAGCAGCCCCCGGCCGACCACTGAAGCTTTCTTT.

CDR3 sequence reads: CASRQGYNEQFF. The CDR3 region has the DNA TGTGCCAGCAGACAGGGATACAATGAGCAGTTCTTC. The chain has TRBV6-2 or TRBV6-3 and TRBJ2-1; D may be TRBD1 (6 bases). Deletions cut 6 bases from V and 4 bases from J, with 7 bases between. This CDR3 has 12 amino acids. Germline V gives CDR1 MNHEY, CDR2 SVGEGT.

V gene TRBV7-3 combines with J gene TRBJ2-7; the D is unclear. The J call is in doubt because the DNA end fits TRBJ2-5 better. Germline CDR1 is SGHTA and CDR2 is FQGTGA. The CDR3 runs 12 residues. CDR3 sequence: CASSFDRETQYF. The DNA for the CDR3 is TGTGCCAGCAGCTTCGATAGAGAGACCCAGTACTTC.

Details on this clonotype: This may stem from a read error, because a much larger clone lies one nucleotide away. V and J are TRBV27 and TRBJ1-4; 9 nucleotides align to TRBD1. This CDR3 is built from 12 residues. V shed 10 bases and J 8 bases; nucleotides not matched to a gene: 5. CDR1 is MNHEY, CDR2 SMNVEV, per germline (reference sequence). The CDR3 loop is CAKQGAKEKLFF. As DNA, the CDR3 is TGTGCCAAACAGGGGGCAAAGGAAAAACTGTTTTTT.

The rearrangement links TRBV6-5 to TRBJ2-2; 7 bases match TRBD2. The germline V gene encodes CDR1 MNHEY and CDR2 SVGAGI. The CDR3 covers 15 residues. The trim removed 6 bases at V and 0 bases at J, leaving 4 bases unmatched. As DNA, the CDR3 is TGTGCCAGCAGAGAACTAGCGCCGAACACCGGGGAGCTGTTTTTT. This gives the protein CASRELAPNTGELFF.

The V and J genes are TRBV3-1 and TRBJ2-1; D gene uncertain. From germline, CDR1 is LGHDT and CDR2 YNNKEL (reference sequence). The CDR3 extends over 15 amino acids. Trimming shortened V by 0 bases and J by 5 bases, and 11 bases separated the two germline ends. CDR3 in DNA: TGTGCCAGCAGCCAAGATAGTACTGGGGACAATGAGCAGTTCTTC. This translates into CASSQDSTGDNEQFF.

The V gene is TRBV7-2, the J gene TRBJ1-6; TRBD1 aligns across 7 bases. V lost 2 bases, J lost 9 bases, and 1 base stayed unmatched. This CDR3 spans 13 amino acids. Germline CDR1 SGHTA, CDR2 FQGNSA. CDR3 nucleotide sequence: TGTGCCAGCAGCTTATACAGGGGTTCACCCCTCCACTTT. Translating gives CASSLYRGSPLHF.

This rearrangement joins TRBV18 to TRBJ1-2, with 8 bases fitting TRBD1. Trimming at V came to 3 bases and at J to 8 bases, leaving 14 bases not matched to a gene. Germline CDR1 and CDR2: KGHSH and LQKENI. The CDR3 spans 16 residues. The CDR3 region is CASSPRAGQDRGGYTF. The CDR3 nucleotides read TGTGCCAGCTCACCCCGCGCGGGACAGGATCGGGGGGGCTACACCTTC.

This sequence joins TRBV5-1 and TRBJ1-1; 11 positions match TRBD1. CDR3 length: 16 residues. Germline V CDR1 and CDR2: SGHRS, YFSETQ. With V trimmed by 4 bases and J by 2 bases, 7 bases remained unmatched. As DNA, the CDR3 is TGCGCCAGCAGCAGTGGACAGGGGGCAGGTAACACTGAAGCTTTCTTT. Translated, it gives CASSSGQGAGNTEAFF.

As regards this clonotype: This could be a read error, since a much larger clone is one nucleotide away. This chain links TRBV20-1 with TRBJ2-3; 7 nucleotides line up with TRBD2. The CDR3 is 16 residues long. J gave up 3 bases and V 6 bases, and 15 bases lay outside the gene matches. Germline CDR1 DFQATT, CDR2 SNEGSKA (reference sequence). In DNA form, the CDR3 reads TGCAGTGCCAACCGACTTCATGGGGGGGGGACAGATACGCAGTATTTT. Translated: CSANRLHGGGTDTQYF.

The rearrangement joins TRBV4-2 to TRBJ2-5; 8 bases align to TRBD2. This CDR3 spans 14 amino acids. The ends lost 5 bases at V and 4 bases at J; junction bases unmatched: 6. Germline CDR1 and CDR2: LGHNA and YNFKEQ. In nucleotides, the CDR3 is TGTGCCAGCAGCAGCGGGGGAGCCGCAGAGACCCAGTACTTC. It translates to CASSSGGAAETQYF.

The chain has TRBV10-3 and TRBJ1-6, with D unresolved. The V gene lost 2 bases and the J gene lost 9 bases, with 14 bases spanning the gap. The CDR3 has 15 residues. Germline CDR1 ENHRY, CDR2 SYGVKD. The CDR3 DNA is TGTGCCATCAGTGAGAATCTGGGAGGAGGTTCACCCCTCCACTTT. It specifies CAISENLGGGSPLHF.

The chain uses TRBV5-6 and TRBJ2-4; D gene unclear. The germline gives CDR1 SGHDT, CDR2 YYEEEE. The CDR3 loop spans 14 amino acids. V dropped 0 bases and J dropped 0 bases, with 4 bases sitting between them. As DNA, the CDR3 is TGTGCCAGCAGCTTGGTTTCAGCCAAAAACATTCAGTACTTC. Its translation: CASSLVSAKNIQYF.